The sequence of this T cell receptor (beta chain) was determined in a study of cytomegalovirus exposure and HLA in healthy donors. The CDR3 has 12 amino acids. The germline gives CDR1 MNHNS, CDR2 SASEGT. The V segment lost 5 bases and the J segment 6 bases; nucleotides outside the gene matches: 3. Broader study findings: Most CMV-associated TCR beta chains appeared HLA-restricted in a later analysis. Both high specificity and high sensitivity reportedly marked the classifier's diagnosis of cytomegalovirus status. Earlier results showed most TCR beta V segments being productive about 90% or about 30% of the time.

Points on this clone: Its antigen is as yet unknown.

The primer mix had 60 Vbeta and 13 Jbeta primers. TCRdb's copy holds only in-frame clones and misses some; the assay was immunoSEQ multiplex PCR. The repertoire includes 130,000 to 150,000 clones, 73% of them detected once, and 14% sits in the top ten. This receptor was identified in a human donor in good health. What was sequenced was PBMCs. The gene calls are TRBV6-1 and TRBJ2-7; 8 bases are shared with TRBD2. As DNA, the CDR3 is TGTGCCAGCAGTTGGGGGACTAGCGAGCAGTACTTC. Translation gives CASSWGTSEQYF.